A single sample is the source of the 15 T cell receptor beta chains below, sequenced in a study of T cells after yellow fever vaccination (dated by TCRdb to about 2019). The library relied on 5' RACE. The sequencing machine was an Illumina NovaSeq 6000. TCRdb reanalyzed the raw reads on its own, using fastp at Q25 for trimming and MiXCR for clone calling, and kept in-frame beta chains. Each CDR3 protein appears once, grouped with its most common genes and DNA. The sample table shows about 300,000 distinct CDR3 sequences, and roughly 4% are seen once. 20% to 30% of the sample lies in the top ten. In the paper's terms, the treatment or condition label means: live attenuated yellow fever vaccine strain. The material sequenced was PBMCs, taken 5 days after the yellow fever booster vaccination. The origin of the receptors is a man aged 18 to 30 who received the YFV17D yellow fever vaccine.

J is TRBJ2-1 and V is TRBV6-2 or TRBV6-3; D perhaps matches TRBD1 (6 bases). The CDR3 sequence is 14 residues long. The V end was cut by 7 bases, the J end by 2 bases, with 12 bases between. Germline CDR1 reads MNHEY; CDR2 reads SVGEGT. The CDR3 coding sequence is TGTGCCAGCAAGGCCAGGGGCCCCTACAATGAGCAGTTCTTC. This sequence encodes CASKARGPYNEQFF.

The chain is built from TRBV6-5 and TRBJ2-1; TRBD1 aligns across 9 bases. CDR3 length: 15 amino acids. CDR1 and CDR2 (germline): MNHEY, SVGAGI. The ends lost 6 bases at V and 7 bases at J; junction bases unmatched: 10. The CDR3 protein is CASSRQGVLGNEQFF. Here the CDR3 DNA reads TGTGCCAGCAGCCGACAGGGGGTCCTAGGGAATGAGCAGTTCTTC.

DNA for the CDR3: TGTGCCAGCAGTTCATGGGGTTATAATGAAAAACTGTTTTTT. Its translation: CASSSWGYNEKLFF. This sequence joins TRBV12-3 or TRBV12-4 and TRBJ1-4; D not resolved. Trimming removed 4 bases from V and 4 bases from J, with 10 bases in between. The CDR3 contains 14 residues.

This clonotype came up a few times. The chain carries TRBV5-5 and TRBJ2-1; 10 positions agree with TRBD1. The V gene's germline CDR1 is SGHKS and CDR2 YYEKEE (reference sequence). The CDR3 runs to 14 residues. Trimming took 3 bases from V and 8 from J; bases not matched to a gene: 5. CDR3 protein: CASSSDRGGDEQFF. CDR3 nucleotides: TGTGCCAGCAGCTCGGACAGGGGGGGAGATGAGCAGTTCTTC.

J is TRBJ1-5 and V is TRBV7-6; 9 bases line up with TRBD1. Germline-derived CDR1 and CDR2 are SGHVS and FNYEAQ. The CDR3 loop spans 17 amino acids. J was trimmed by 6 bases and V by 0 bases; bases with no gene match: 9. This CDR3 is CASSLAADRGAGQPQHF. CDR3 bases: TGTGCCAGCAGCTTAGCGGCGGACAGGGGCGCAGGTCAGCCCCAGCATTTT.

This clonotype showed up many times. The J gene is TRBJ2-7, the V gene TRBV12-3 or TRBV12-4; TRBD2 matches 8 bases. The CDR3 extends over 15 amino acids. V lost 6 bases and J lost 2; bases outside the gene matches: 9. The CDR3 loop reads CASSPRRGAPYEQYV. The DNA for the CDR3 is TGTGCCAGCAGCCCCCGGCGGGGGGCTCCCTACGAGCAGTACGTC.

This clonotype was counted at least ten times. The J gene is TRBJ2-7, the V gene TRBV9, with a possible D match to TRBD1 (6 bases). Germline V gene sequence: CDR1 SGDLS, CDR2 YYNGEE. V lost 0 bases, J lost 6 bases, and 10 bases lay in between. There are 13 residues in the CDR3. The CDR3 DNA reads as TGTGCCAGCAGCGTAGGCTTAGGGGGCGAGCAGTACGTC. This codes for CASSVGLGGEQYV.

The CDR3 loop reads CASSFMPGTGADEQYF. The CDR3 coding sequence is TGCGCCAGCAGCTTTATGCCCGGGACAGGGGCAGACGAGCAGTACTTC. V usage is TRBV5-1 and J usage is TRBJ2-7; 10 bases are shared with TRBD1. The CDR3 sequence is 16 residues long. Trimming took 2 bases from V and 5 from J; bases not matched to a gene: 10. Germline CDR1 and CDR2: SGHRS and YFSETQ.

This clonotype was counted between two and nine times. The V and J genes are TRBV29-1 and TRBJ2-1; D call uncertain. The CDR3 runs 14 residues. V was shortened by 1 base and J by 0 bases, with 7 bases between the two germline ends. The germline V gene encodes CDR1 SQVTM and CDR2 ANQGSEA. CDR3 amino acids: CSVEGANSYNEQFF. In DNA, the CDR3 is TGCAGCGTTGAAGGGGCAAACTCCTACAATGAGCAGTTCTTC.

The rearrangement joins TRBV5-1 to TRBJ2-4; no clear D. In germline, CDR1 is SGHRS, CDR2 YFSETQ. The CDR3 is 15 amino acids. Between the trimmed V and J ends, which lost 1 base and 5 bases, there was a span of 13 bases. CDR3 in DNA: TGCGCCAGCAGCTTGTACAGACCCGGCGAAAACATTCAGTACTTC. It yields the protein CASSLYRPGENIQYF.

The rearrangement uses TRBV5-4 and TRBJ1-1; 9 bases align to TRBD1. Germline-derived CDR1 and CDR2 are SGHNT and YYREEE (reference sequence). The J segment lost 1 base and the V segment lost 4 bases, leaving 2 bases of the junction unmatched. The CDR3 is made up of 14 amino acids. In DNA form, the CDR3 reads TGTGCCAGCAGCCGGGACAGGGCGAACACTGAAGCTTTCTTT. Its protein product is CASSRDRANTEAFF.

A few counts support this clonotype. The chain combines TRBV10-3 with TRBJ2-5; D could derive from TRBD1 or TRBD2 (5 bases each). Between the trimmed V and J ends, which lost 7 bases and 4 bases, there was a span of 19 bases. Germline V gene lookup returns CDR1 ENHRY and CDR2 SYGVKD. CDR3 length: 15 residues. The DNA of the CDR3 is TGTGCCATCATTGATCGCGACAGCCGGGGAGAGACCCAGTACTTC. Its translation: CAIIDRDSRGETQYF.

The sample holds a few counts of this clonotype. The V gene is TRBV5-1, the J gene TRBJ2-3; D gene ambiguous. Germline CDR1 reads SGHRS; CDR2 reads YFSETQ. The CDR3 has 13 residues. V lost 4 bases and J lost 3, with 9 bases in between. CDR3 sequence (DNA): TGCGCCAGCAGCATTTTGGAGACAGATACGCAGTATTTT. Protein: CASSILETDTQYF.

This clonotype was counted between two and nine times. The chain carries TRBV6-2 or TRBV6-3 and TRBJ1-5; D gene unclear. V lost 3 bases and J 5 bases, leaving 8 bases between the germline ends. The length of the CDR3 is 13 residues. Germline-derived CDR1 and CDR2 are MNHEY and SVGEGT. The CDR3 nucleotides read TGTGCCAGCAGTTATAGTACCTATCAGCCCCAGCATTTT. Encoded protein: CASSYSTYQPQHF.

The chain couples TRBV7-9 to TRBJ2-1; D assignment may be TRBD1 or TRBD2 (6 bases each). V was clipped by 7 bases and J by 0 bases, with 22 bases between them. Germline V gene sequence: CDR1 SEHNR, CDR2 FQNEAQ (reference sequence). The CDR3 runs to 18 residues. CDR3 sequence (DNA): TGTGCCAGCACCTCGGAGGGACGGGGGCCACGCTCCTACAATGAGCAGTTCTTC. The encoded protein is CASTSEGRGPRSYNEQFF. Full variable domain (remainder filled in from reference TRBV7-9 and TRBJ2-1): DTGVSQNPRHKITKRGQNVTFRCDPISEHNRLYWYRQTLGQGPEFLTYFQNEAQLEKSRLLSDRFSAERPKGSFSTLEIQRTEQGDSAMYLCASTSEGRGPRSYNEQFFGPGTRLTVL.